This T cell receptor beta chain was identified in a study of shared clonotypes between healthy human individuals. Broader study findings: Among non-shared clonotypes, generation probabilities were lower than among those shared by all four donors. Among donors, clonotype sharing was expected to be affected by sequencing depth.

Researchers divided each subset's genomic DNA evenly across several immunoSEQ plates. Here immunoSEQ multiplex PCR was the method, and the copy in TCRdb shows in-frame clones only, minus some. Of about 1,900,000 clones in the sample, about 95% were seen once. In the case of this clone: Antigen: not known.

The CDR3 contains 15 residues. The germline V gene has CDR1 SEHNR and CDR2 FQNEAQ (reference sequence). Germline trimming cut 5 bases from V and 0 bases from J; bases unmatched to any gene: 2. It was CD45RO-negative cells, positively selected for CCR7, that made up naive CD8 cells, with terminally differentiated effector memory CD45RA+ cells excluded. The receptor was isolated from a man between 18 and 29 years old in good health. Sequenced input: naive CD8+ T cells sorted from blood. The chain is built from TRBV7-9 and TRBJ2-2; 8 bases line up with TRBD1. This CDR3 is CASSDRGTNTGELFF. The CDR3 coding sequence is TGTGCCAGCAGCGACAGGGGCACGAACACCGGGGAGCTGTTTTTT.